The present TCR beta chain was sequenced within a study of blood T cell repertoires in COVID-19. Study context: Both acute and convalescent COVID-19 samples were obtained from the United States, Italy and Spain.

Trimming cost V 5 bases and J 3 bases; bases outside gene matches: 4. The CDR3 length is 14 residues. Germline loops: CDR1 MNHEY, CDR2 SMNVEV (reference sequence). Profiled with immunoSEQ multiplex PCR; TCRdb holds only in-frame clones, not every one. The sample has a few hundred thousand clones, roughly 87% seen once. Sequenced material: PBMCs or T cells enriched from blood (not recorded which). The chain links TRBV27 to TRBJ2-1; 7 bases are shared with TRBD2. This sequence was found in a woman between 45 and 65 years old who had recovered from COVID-19. In DNA, the CDR3 is TGTGCCAGCAGTGGCGGGGGACTCTACAATGAGCAGTTCTTC. This gives the protein CASSGGGLYNEQFF.